The rows below give T cell receptor beta chains drawn from one sample of a study of vaccination and CD4 T cells after COVID-19. TCRdb independently ran MiXCR on the PCR reads; one entry per CDR3 protein. This sample yields 13,000 to 15,000 distinct CDR3 sequences, of which 48% are seen a single time; 11% to 15% belongs to the top ten. These receptors are not linked to any known antigen. Sequencing input: CD4+ T cells from blood, cultured in vitro. The source is a human donor who had recovered from COVID-19. Each CDR3 is given with its conserved first and last residue. D genes are given only for firm matches. Rows give clone size only sometimes, using once, few, many, or a class for an expanded clone.

clone_size: -; v_call: TRBV14; d_call: -; j_call: TRBJ1-6; cdr3_nt: TGTGCCAGCAGCCCCGACAGTCTATATTCACCCCTCCACTTT; cdr3_aa: CASSPDSLYSPLHF
clone_size: few; v_call: TRBV20-1; d_call: -; j_call: TRBJ1-2; cdr3_nt: TGCAGTGCTAGAGATCGGCAGGGTTTAGGCTACACCTTC; cdr3_aa: CSARDRQGLGYTF
clone_size: few; v_call: TRBV4-3; d_call: -; j_call: TRBJ1-6; cdr3_nt: TGCGCCAGCAGCCAACAACGGGACGGGAATTCACCCCTCCACTTT; cdr3_aa: CASSQQRDGNSPLHF
clone_size: -; v_call: TRBV27; d_call: -; j_call: TRBJ2-3; cdr3_nt: TGTGCCAGCAGGTCACAGGGAGATACGCAGTATTTT; cdr3_aa: CASRSQGDTQYF
clone_size: -; v_call: TRBV5-1; d_call: TRBD2; j_call: TRBJ2-2; cdr3_nt: TGCGCCAGCAGCCGAAAAACTAGCGTCGGGGGGGCCCTTACCGGGGAGCTGTTTTTT; cdr3_aa: CASSRKTSVGGALTGELFF
clone_size: -; v_call: TRBV30; d_call: -; j_call: TRBJ2-1; cdr3_nt: TGTGCCCTAACCGGGACTGGGAATGAGCAGTTCTTC; cdr3_aa: CALTGTGNEQFF
clone_size: -; v_call: TRBV6-5; d_call: -; j_call: TRBJ2-1; cdr3_nt: TGTGCCAGCAGTTACGGGCAGGGCGGCAATGAGCAGTTCTTC; cdr3_aa: CASSYGQGGNEQFF
clone_size: -; v_call: TRBV6-1; d_call: -; j_call: TRBJ1-2; cdr3_nt: TGTGCCAGCACCCGTGGGAGTGACTATGGCTACACCTTC; cdr3_aa: CASTRGSDYGYTF
clone_size: few; v_call: TRBV7-2; d_call: TRBD1; j_call: TRBJ2-3; cdr3_nt: TGTGCCAGCAGCTCCAGAGCGGGACAGGGGTGGGCTAGGGGTTCGCAGTATTTT; cdr3_aa: CASSSRAGQGWARGSQYF
clone_size: -; v_call: TRBV6-5; d_call: -; j_call: TRBJ2-2; cdr3_nt: TGTGCCAGCAGTTACTGGCGGGGCTCGAACACCGGGGAGCTGTTTTTT; cdr3_aa: CASSYWRGSNTGELFF
clone_size: -; v_call: TRBV5-1; d_call: -; j_call: TRBJ1-2; cdr3_nt: TGCGCCAGCAGCGAACAGGGTTATGGCTACACCTTC; cdr3_aa: CASSEQGYGYTF
clone_size: few; v_call: TRBV12-3/TRBV12-4; d_call: -; j_call: TRBJ1-5; cdr3_nt: TGTGCCAGCAGTTTTGGCTATCAGCCCCAGCATTTT; cdr3_aa: CASSFGYQPQHF
clone_size: few; v_call: TRBV6-1; d_call: -; j_call: TRBJ1-1; cdr3_nt: TGTGCCAGCAGGGGGCCCGGGGACACTGAAGCTTTCTTT; cdr3_aa: CASRGPGDTEAFF
clone_size: -; v_call: TRBV18; d_call: -; j_call: TRBJ1-2; cdr3_nt: TGTGCCAGCTCCGATGCCACAGGGAGGAGAGGCTACACCTTC; cdr3_aa: CASSDATGRRGYTF
clone_size: few; v_call: TRBV6-5; d_call: -; j_call: TRBJ2-3; cdr3_nt: TGTGCCAGCAGTTACTCTGGAGGACAGCTGGATACGCAGTATTTT; cdr3_aa: CASSYSGGQLDTQYF
clone_size: few; v_call: TRBV2; d_call: -; j_call: TRBJ1-5; cdr3_nt: TGTGCCAGCAGTAACACCCAGGGATTCAATCAGCCCCAGCATTTT; cdr3_aa: CASSNTQGFNQPQHF
clone_size: -; v_call: TRBV12-3/TRBV12-4; d_call: -; j_call: TRBJ2-7; cdr3_nt: TGTGCCAGCAGTTTCGGCGGCGTCGAGCAGTACTTC; cdr3_aa: CASSFGGVEQYF
clone_size: -; v_call: TRBV6-1; d_call: TRBD2; j_call: TRBJ2-7; cdr3_nt: TGTGCCAGCAGTGAAGATACTAGCGGGGGGCCATACGAGCAGTACTTC; cdr3_aa: CASSEDTSGGPYEQYF
clone_size: -; v_call: TRBV6-1; d_call: -; j_call: TRBJ1-2; cdr3_nt: TGTGCCAGCAGTGAAGCGGCAAGCTATGGCTACACCTTC; cdr3_aa: CASSEAASYGYTF
clone_size: -; v_call: TRBV5-4; d_call: -; j_call: TRBJ1-6; cdr3_nt: TGTGCCAGCAGCTTGGGGAGTACCAGCTCCTATAATTCACCCCTCCACTTT; cdr3_aa: CASSLGSTSSYNSPLHF
clone_size: once; v_call: TRBV5-1; d_call: TRBD2; j_call: TRBJ2-1; cdr3_nt: TGCGCCAGCAGCCCCAGGACTAGTCTCAATGAGCAGTTCTTC; cdr3_aa: CASSPRTSLNEQFF
clone_size: few; v_call: TRBV4-2; d_call: -; j_call: TRBJ1-1; cdr3_nt: TGTGCCAGCAGCCATGGGACGAACACTGAAGCTTTCTTT; cdr3_aa: CASSHGTNTEAFF
clone_size: -; v_call: TRBV20-1; d_call: -; j_call: TRBJ2-3; cdr3_nt: TGCAGTGCTAGAGTAAGAGATACGCAGTATTTT; cdr3_aa: CSARVRDTQYF
clone_size: -; v_call: TRBV4-1; d_call: -; j_call: TRBJ2-3; cdr3_nt: TGCGCCAGCAGCCAAGAAGGGGCCCCCTCTAGCACAGATACGCAGTATTTT; cdr3_aa: CASSQEGAPSSTDTQYF
clone_size: -; v_call: TRBV6-2/TRBV6-3; d_call: -; j_call: TRBJ1-5; cdr3_nt: TGTGCCAGCACCCACCCCAGGGGTAATCAGCCCCAGCATTTT; cdr3_aa: CASTHPRGNQPQHF
clone_size: once; v_call: TRBV4-1; d_call: -; j_call: TRBJ1-3; cdr3_nt: TGCGCCAGCAGCCGGCAGGGAGTTGTACTCTCCGGAAACACCATATATTTT; cdr3_aa: CASSRQGVVLSGNTIYF
clone_size: -; v_call: TRBV6-2/TRBV6-3; d_call: TRBD1; j_call: TRBJ2-3; cdr3_nt: TGTGCCAGCAGGTCTGAGGGGGCGCGAAGAGATACGCAGTATTTT; cdr3_aa: CASRSEGARRDTQYF
clone_size: -; v_call: TRBV7-9; d_call: -; j_call: TRBJ1-4; cdr3_nt: TGTGCCAGCAGCTTAGGCAGGGCGGGCGAAAAACTGTTTTTT; cdr3_aa: CASSLGRAGEKLFF
clone_size: few; v_call: TRBV10-1; d_call: TRBD1; j_call: TRBJ2-3; cdr3_nt: TGCGCCAGCCGCAGACAGGGCAGCACAGATACGCAGTATTTT; cdr3_aa: CASRRQGSTDTQYF
clone_size: large; v_call: TRBV7-2; d_call: TRBD1; j_call: TRBJ1-3; cdr3_nt: TGTGCCAGCAGTTCGAGGGACAGGGAAGGAAACACCATATATTTT; cdr3_aa: CASSSRDREGNTIYF
clone_size: few; v_call: TRBV27; d_call: -; j_call: TRBJ2-7; cdr3_nt: TGTGCCAGCAGTTTATCGCGGTCTCGTCCGGACCGACGGGTATACGAGCAGTACTTC; cdr3_aa: CASSLSRSRPDRRVYEQYF
clone_size: -; v_call: TRBV9; d_call: TRBD1; j_call: TRBJ2-3; cdr3_nt: TGTGCCAGCAGCGAAAGACAGGGTCCAGATACGCAGTATTTT; cdr3_aa: CASSERQGPDTQYF
clone_size: few; v_call: TRBV28; d_call: -; j_call: TRBJ1-2; cdr3_nt: TGTGCCAGCAGTTTATCGGGGGCGCGCGGCTACACCTTC; cdr3_aa: CASSLSGARGYTF
clone_size: -; v_call: TRBV19; d_call: -; j_call: TRBJ1-1; cdr3_nt: TGTGCCAGTAGTATGGCTTACACTGAAGCTTTCTTT; cdr3_aa: CASSMAYTEAFF
clone_size: -; v_call: TRBV7-2; d_call: -; j_call: TRBJ1-2; cdr3_nt: TGTGCCAGCAGCCCCGAGGGGACTTATGGCTACACCTTC; cdr3_aa: CASSPEGTYGYTF
clone_size: -; v_call: TRBV11-2; d_call: TRBD2; j_call: TRBJ2-7; cdr3_nt: TGTGCCAGCAGCAGGACTAGCGGGAGCTACGAGCAGTACTTC; cdr3_aa: CASSRTSGSYEQYF
clone_size: -; v_call: TRBV6-1; d_call: TRBD1; j_call: TRBJ1-5; cdr3_nt: TGTGCCAGCACCCTAGGACAGGGTGATCAGCCCCAGCATTTT; cdr3_aa: CASTLGQGDQPQHF
clone_size: -; v_call: TRBV7-2; d_call: -; j_call: TRBJ2-7; cdr3_nt: TGTGCCAGCAGCAACGGACAGTCTTCCTACGAGCAGTACTTC; cdr3_aa: CASSNGQSSYEQYF